A selection of T cell receptor beta chains follows, all from one sample in a study of human T cells and chemical hapten exposure. TCRdb ran MiXCR on the 5' RACE reads and lists one entry per CDR3 protein. This table has 100,000 to 120,000 distinct CDR3 sequences, around 20% appearing once. The receptor source for this set is a human donor in good health. Each CDR3 is given with its conserved first and last residue.

cdr3_length: 14; v_call: TRBV19; j_call: TRBJ2-3; cdr3_aa: CASSMWQGTDTQYF
cdr3_length: 16; v_call: TRBV3-1; j_call: TRBJ2-1; cdr3_aa: CASTDNFLGRWAKQFF
cdr3_length: 15; v_call: TRBV28; j_call: TRBJ1-2; cdr3_aa: CASSYVGTGNYGYTF
cdr3_length: 15; v_call: TRBV14; j_call: TRBJ1-2; cdr3_aa: CASSRLTGPYGGYTF
cdr3_length: 15; v_call: TRBV12-3/TRBV12-4; j_call: TRBJ2-5; cdr3_aa: CASSYGLAPQETQYF
cdr3_length: 14; v_call: TRBV7-2; j_call: TRBJ2-1; cdr3_aa: CASSLAAGRNEQFF
cdr3_length: 16; v_call: TRBV28; j_call: TRBJ1-1; cdr3_aa: CASSSASGTGGTEAFF
cdr3_length: 14; v_call: TRBV28; j_call: TRBJ2-7; cdr3_aa: CASSPRLGTYEQYF
cdr3_length: 13; v_call: TRBV29-1; j_call: TRBJ2-5; cdr3_aa: CSAPTGGMETQYF
cdr3_length: 14; v_call: TRBV7-2; j_call: TRBJ2-4; cdr3_aa: CASSLEASGNIRYF
cdr3_length: 14; v_call: TRBV7-3; j_call: TRBJ2-5; cdr3_aa: CASSLNTGGETQYF
cdr3_length: 15; v_call: TRBV6-5; j_call: TRBJ2-1; cdr3_aa: CASSYSRAGGYEQFF
cdr3_length: 16; v_call: TRBV5-4; j_call: TRBJ1-2; cdr3_aa: CASSLDPTGGRTGYTF
cdr3_length: 17; v_call: TRBV11-1; j_call: TRBJ2-1; cdr3_aa: CASSSDSAGTRGNEQFF
cdr3_length: 15; v_call: TRBV5-1; j_call: TRBJ2-2; cdr3_aa: CASSVDRARTGELFF
cdr3_length: 15; v_call: TRBV11-2; j_call: TRBJ2-7; cdr3_aa: CASSSGLAGGYEQYF
cdr3_length: 16; v_call: TRBV10-2; j_call: TRBJ2-3; cdr3_aa: CASSESTSGRGGTQYF
cdr3_length: 12; v_call: TRBV29-1; j_call: TRBJ2-5; cdr3_aa: CSVDQGLGAQYF
cdr3_length: 14; v_call: TRBV7-9; j_call: TRBJ1-4; cdr3_aa: CASSLGTENEKLFF
cdr3_length: 16; v_call: TRBV13; j_call: TRBJ1-1; cdr3_aa: CASSSTPTGPNTEAFF
cdr3_length: 19; v_call: TRBV4-1; j_call: TRBJ2-1; cdr3_aa: CASSPDLRFGEFAYNEQFF
cdr3_length: 18; v_call: TRBV24-1; j_call: TRBJ2-1; cdr3_aa: CATSDSPGASGSSNEQFF
cdr3_length: 15; v_call: TRBV9; j_call: TRBJ2-5; cdr3_aa: CASSPRQGEGETQYF
cdr3_length: 15; v_call: TRBV25-1; j_call: TRBJ2-1; cdr3_aa: CASSEGGRSYNEQFF
cdr3_length: 15; v_call: TRBV24-1; j_call: TRBJ2-1; cdr3_aa: CATGRAEGKRDEQFF
cdr3_length: 16; v_call: TRBV28; j_call: TRBJ1-4; cdr3_aa: CASSFGGVGTNEKLFF
cdr3_length: 14; v_call: TRBV6-5; j_call: TRBJ2-2; cdr3_aa: CASSYFQNTGELFF
cdr3_length: 15; v_call: TRBV12-3/TRBV12-4; j_call: TRBJ1-4; cdr3_aa: CASRTAGTTNEKLFF
cdr3_length: 13; v_call: TRBV28; j_call: TRBJ2-7; cdr3_aa: CASSLVPSYEQYF
cdr3_length: 17; v_call: TRBV4-1; j_call: TRBJ2-3; cdr3_aa: CASSQGVAGASTDTQYF
cdr3_length: 16; v_call: TRBV7-2; j_call: TRBJ2-7; cdr3_aa: CASSESIADFSYEQYF
cdr3_length: 16; v_call: TRBV28; j_call: TRBJ2-2; cdr3_aa: CASSLDRGRITGELFF
cdr3_length: 14; v_call: TRBV5-4; j_call: TRBJ2-2; cdr3_aa: CASSLDPNTGELFF
cdr3_length: 12; v_call: TRBV11-2; j_call: TRBJ2-1; cdr3_aa: CASSSYAGEQFF
cdr3_length: 14; v_call: TRBV5-4; j_call: TRBJ1-2; cdr3_aa: CASSRSGFNYGYTF
cdr3_length: 16; v_call: TRBV7-8; j_call: TRBJ2-1; cdr3_aa: CASSLVPGGQNNEQFF
cdr3_length: 18; v_call: TRBV4-1; j_call: TRBJ2-6; cdr3_aa: CASSQLAGFVSGANVLTF
cdr3_length: 13; v_call: TRBV7-2; j_call: TRBJ2-3; cdr3_aa: CARARDSGDTQYF
cdr3_length: 13; v_call: TRBV2; j_call: TRBJ2-7; cdr3_aa: CASSEARPPPKYF
cdr3_length: 15; v_call: TRBV9; j_call: TRBJ2-3; cdr3_aa: CASSQRGVWTDTQYF
cdr3_length: 13; v_call: TRBV7-9; j_call: TRBJ2-3; cdr3_aa: CASNLVSGDTQYF